The clone carrying this T cell receptor (beta chain) was seen a handful of times. TCRdb called the 5' RACE reads again in MiXCR, with one record for every CDR3 protein. This repertoire shows hundreds of thousands of distinct CDR3 sequences, around a tenth found once; its top ten account for 4.5% to 5.5%. V lost 4 bases, J lost 2 bases, and 11 bases lay in between. This CDR3 is built from 14 residues. Germline V gene sequence: CDR1 SGHDT, CDR2 YYEEEE. The data originate from a study of identical twins. The sequencing sample was made of memory (CD45RO+) T cells sorted from blood. The rearrangement joins TRBV5-6 to TRBJ2-3, with D hard to call. The clonotype comes from a woman between 18 and 30 years old in good health. The DNA of the CDR3 is TGTGCCAGCAGCCGACCCACTTCCACAGATACGCAGTATTTT. Translating gives CASSRPTSTDTQYF.